The clone carrying this T cell receptor (beta chain) appeared many times. The antigen remains unidentified. This sample stems from a study of T-cell reconstitution after alpha-beta-depleted transplantation in children. Study results and limitations: Newly made T cells mostly supplied T-cell counts and diversity one year after transplant. Several hundred expanded graft clones reportedly were the source of alpha-beta T cells about two months after transplant. The origin of high day-60 TCRbeta diversity in some patients lay in surviving recipient T cells and thymic progenitors.

This CDR3 is built from 14 residues. CDR1 is MDHEN, CDR2 SYDVKM, per germline. V was pared by 1 base and J by 4 bases, with 9 bases between. The TCRbeta library incorporated unique molecular identifiers. TCRdb ran MiXCR on the PCR reads and lists one entry per CDR3 protein. The table has 200,000 to 250,000 distinct CDR3 sequences, 11% seen once. The sequenced sample was PBMCs, obtained before TCRalphabeta/CD19-depleted stem cell transplant. This TCR derives from a child under three years old with acute myeloid leukemia, due to receive a stem cell transplant. The rearrangement links TRBV28 to TRBJ2-3; D call uncertain. The DNA for the CDR3 is TGTGCCAGCAGTTTATTACCTGGGGCAGATACGCAGTATTTT. It encodes CASSLLPGADTQYF.